These 29 T cell receptor beta chains originate from one sample sequenced in a study of cytomegalovirus exposure and HLA in healthy donors. Here immunoSEQ multiplex PCR was the method, and the copy in TCRdb shows in-frame clones only, minus some. The sample has 180,000 or so clones; around nine tenths are singletons. The sequenced sample was PBMCs. These receptors all come from a man between 18 and 35 years old in good health and CMV-seropositive.

V gene TRBV27 combines with J gene TRBJ1-4; 8 nucleotides line up with TRBD1. The V segment lost 6 bases and the J segment 7 bases; nucleotides outside the gene matches: 4. CDR1 is MNHEY and CDR2 is SMNVEV in the germline V gene (reference sequence). CDR3 length equals 13 residues. CDR3: CASRGQGGEKLFF. For the CDR3, the DNA is TGTGCCAGCAGAGGACAGGGAGGTGAAAAACTGTTTTTT.

The gene calls are TRBV2 and TRBJ2-3; 7 bases align to TRBD1. After removal of 6 bases from V and 2 bases from J, the junction contained 5 bases not matched to a gene. Germline-derived CDR1 and CDR2 are SNHLY and FYNNEI. The CDR3 has 14 residues. CDR3 DNA: TGTGCCAGCAGGGGGGACAGTTACACAGATACGCAGTATTTT. As protein: CASRGDSYTDTQYF.

This clone was recorded a few times. Here the CDR3 DNA reads TGTGCCAGCAGCCCCACGTCGGGACTAGCGGGTATCAGTGAGCAGTTCTTC. Translated, it gives CASSPTSGLAGISEQFF. The chain links TRBV13 to TRBJ2-1, with 12 bases that match TRBD2. There are 17 residues in the CDR3. J was trimmed by 9 bases and V by 5 bases; bases with no gene match: 14. Germline V CDR1 and CDR2: PRHDT, FYEKMQ (reference sequence).

The rearrangement uses TRBV6-5 and TRBJ2-7; D ambiguous. The CDR3 covers 14 residues. Trimming shortened V by 0 bases and J by 2 bases, and 8 bases separated the two germline ends. Germline V CDR1 and CDR2: MNHEY, SVGAGI. The CDR3 spells CASSYSVPTYEQYF. CDR3 nucleotides: TGTGCCAGCAGTTACTCGGTCCCTACCTACGAGCAGTACTTC.

This clone was observed a handful of times. The CDR3 sequence: CASSERSNSPLHF. DNA for the CDR3: TGTGCCAGCAGTGAAAGGAGTAATTCACCCCTCCACTTT. The gene calls are TRBV6-1 and TRBJ1-6; D is uncertain. Trimming took 2 bases from V and 6 from J, leaving 5 bases between them. The CDR3 extends over 13 amino acids. Germline CDR1 MNHNS, CDR2 SASEGT.

This clone is a singleton in its sample. The CDR3 DNA reads TGTGCCACCAGCAGTCGGTGGAACACTGAAGCTTTCTTT. Translating gives CATSSRWNTEAFF. The chain carries TRBV15 and TRBJ1-1; D remains ambiguous. Trimming cost V 3 bases and J 1 base, with 6 bases left between them. Per germline, CDR1 LNHNV and CDR2 YYDKDF (reference sequence). The CDR3 extends over 13 amino acids.

The J gene is TRBJ1-1, the V gene TRBV7-9, with D possibly matching TRBD1 (5 bases). Germline V gene lookup returns CDR1 SEHNR and CDR2 FQNEAQ (reference sequence). This CDR3 is 15 amino acids long. V was trimmed by 3 bases and J by 0 bases, leaving 11 bases between them. The CDR3 here is CASSFLQGMNTEAFF. For the CDR3, the DNA is TGTGCCAGCAGCTTTCTCCAGGGAATGAACACTGAAGCTTTCTTT.

V gene TRBV27 combines with J gene TRBJ2-1; D is possibly TRBD1 (5 bases). Germline CDR1 MNHEY, CDR2 SMNVEV (reference sequence). The CDR3 length is 16 residues. Trimming stripped 4 bases from V and 0 bases from J, with 13 bases between. For the CDR3, the DNA is TGTGCCAGCAGTTATGGCGGACAAAACTCCTACAATGAGCAGTTCTTC. Translating it yields CASSYGGQNSYNEQFF.

For the CDR3, the DNA is TGTGCCAGCAGACCCGGACAGGCGGGAGAGCAGTACTTC. It codes for CASRPGQAGEQYF. The chain joins TRBV6-5 to TRBJ2-7; a weak D match, TRBD1 (7 bases). V lost 6 bases to trimming and J lost 7 bases, with 16 bases between them. Germline-derived CDR1 and CDR2 are MNHEY and SVGAGI. The length of the CDR3 is 13 residues.

This clone was recorded only once. The V gene is TRBV5-1, the J gene TRBJ2-3; D is ambiguous. Looked up from germline, CDR1 is SGHRS and CDR2 is YFSETQ. This CDR3 has 14 amino acids. V was pared by 0 bases and J by 0 bases, with 5 bases between. The CDR3 region is CASSLGESTDTQYF. CDR3 nucleotide sequence: TGCGCCAGCAGCTTGGGAGAAAGCACAGATACGCAGTATTTT.

This clone has a single count. This chain joins TRBV15 and TRBJ1-2, with 8 bases that match TRBD1. The CDR3 loop spans 14 amino acids. J was trimmed by 5 bases and V by 1 base; bases with no gene match: 3. The germline gives CDR1 LNHNV, CDR2 YYDKDF (reference sequence). The CDR3 region has the DNA TGTGCCACCAGCAGAGGACAGGGGTCTTATGGCTACACCTTC. Translated, it gives CATSRGQGSYGYTF.

The chain uses TRBV5-4 and TRBJ2-5; 8 positions match TRBD1. The CDR3 sequence is 14 residues long. Germline-derived CDR1 and CDR2 are SGHNT and YYREEE (reference sequence). The ends lost 3 bases at V and 4 bases at J; junction bases unmatched: 5. As DNA, the CDR3 is TGTGCCAGCAGCTCCCGGACAGGGAGAGAGACCCAGTACTTC. It is translated as CASSSRTGRETQYF.

This clone came up once. The rearrangement links TRBV5-1 to TRBJ1-5, with TRBD1 identical over 7 bases. Losses at the gene ends were 4 bases for V and 1 base for J; bases not matched to a gene: 5. CDR1 and CDR2 from the germline V gene are SGHRS and YFSETQ. The CDR3 covers 15 residues. The DNA of the CDR3 is TGCGCCAGCAGCCCGGCAGGGGGGAGCAATCAGCCCCAGCATTTT. It codes for CASSPAGGSNQPQHF.

The genes are TRBV27 and TRBJ1-4; the D gene is possibly TRBD1 (6 bases). CDR3 length: 16 amino acids. CDR1 and CDR2 from the germline V gene are MNHEY and SMNVEV (reference sequence). Trimming removed 2 bases from V and 2 bases from J, with 12 bases in between. The CDR3 DNA reads as TGTGCCAGCAGTTTAGTTGTGGGGGCCACTAATGAAAAACTGTTTTTT. Translating gives CASSLVVGATNEKLFF.

V and J are TRBV19 and TRBJ2-2; 9 nucleotides line up with TRBD1. The V and J ends lost 7 bases and 5 bases, in that order; junction bases with no gene match: 8. The CDR3 runs to 15 residues. The germline gives CDR1 LNHDA, CDR2 SQIVND (reference sequence). CDR3 in amino acids: CASTNRGRGTGELFF. CDR3 sequence (DNA): TGTGCCAGTACCAACAGGGGGCGCGGGACCGGGGAGCTGTTTTTT.

By its share, this clone is medium-sized. The rearrangement joins TRBV4-3 to TRBJ2-1, with 11 bases fitting TRBD1. The V gene end was trimmed by 0 bases and the J gene end by 9 bases; junction bases not matched to a gene: 4. This CDR3 region has 15 residues. The germline gives CDR1 LGHNA, CDR2 YSLEER. CDR3 coding DNA: TGCGCCAGCAGCCAAGAGGACAGGGGGCCAGGTGAGCAGTTCTTC. The encoded protein is CASSQEDRGPGEQFF.

V and J are TRBV2 and TRBJ2-7; weak D call: TRBD2 (6 bases). In germline, CDR1 is SNHLY, CDR2 FYNNEI. The CDR3 loop spans 12 amino acids. In DNA form, the CDR3 reads TGTGCAGGCGGGGCGGTTTCCTACGAGCAGTACTTC. Translated: CAGGAVSYEQYF.

This chain joins TRBV10-1 and TRBJ2-7, with 11 bases aligning to TRBD2. This CDR3 is built from 16 residues. Germline V gives CDR1 WNHNN, CDR2 SYGVQD (reference sequence). J lost 3 bases, V lost 7 bases, and 11 bases had no gene match. CDR3 nucleotide sequence: TGCGCCAGCATTCCTAGCGGGGGGAACACTTTCTACGAGCAGTACTTC. This codes for CASIPSGGNTFYEQYF.

The chain joins TRBV18 to TRBJ2-7, with D possibly matching TRBD2 (6 bases). This CDR3 is built from 14 residues. The germline CDR1 and CDR2 sequences are KGHSH and LQKENI. With 3 bases removed from V and 7 bases from J, the gap between germline ends came to 16 bases. CDR3 DNA sequence: TGTGCCAGCTCACCCCAGCAAAAACGGGGGGAGCAGTACTTC. Encoded protein: CASSPQQKRGEQYF.

The J gene is TRBJ1-1, the V gene TRBV5-1, with 9 nucleotides matching TRBD1. This CDR3 is 16 amino acids long. J was trimmed by 8 bases and V by 2 bases; bases with no gene match: 13. Germline CDR1 reads SGHRS; CDR2 reads YFSETQ. CDR3 loop: CASSFDRDRDGIEAFF. The CDR3 DNA reads as TGCGCCAGCAGCTTCGACCGGGACAGGGACGGGATAGAAGCTTTCTTT.

V gene TRBV4-2 combines with J gene TRBJ2-7; D is possibly TRBD2 (5 bases). The CDR3 length is 17 residues. Germline V lookup: CDR1 LGHNA, CDR2 YNFKEQ. V lost 0 bases, J lost 0 bases, and 15 bases lay in between. The CDR3 region is CASSQDGSGRSSYEQYF. The CDR3 nucleotides are TGTGCCAGCAGCCAAGACGGGTCGGGAAGGAGCTCCTACGAGCAGTACTTC.

The chain is built from TRBV27 and TRBJ1-2; 7 bases are shared with TRBD1. The germline V gene has CDR1 MNHEY and CDR2 SMNVEV (reference sequence). The CDR3 covers 17 residues. The trim removed 5 bases at V and 0 bases at J, leaving 12 bases unmatched. Here the CDR3 reads CASSDLGTAISNYGYTF. The DNA of the CDR3 is TGTGCCAGCAGTGACCTGGGGACAGCTATTTCTAACTATGGCTACACCTTC.

The V call is TRBV4-3, the J call TRBJ2-5; D is unclear. This CDR3 has 14 residues. Germline lookup yields CDR1 LGHNA and CDR2 YSLEER. V lost 0 bases and J lost 6, with 11 bases in between. In DNA, the CDR3 is TGCGCCAGCAGCCAAGATACTTCCGTAAAGACCCAGTACTTC. Encoded protein: CASSQDTSVKTQYF.

V and J are TRBV2 and TRBJ2-5; 9 nucleotides match TRBD1. Germline lookup yields CDR1 SNHLY and CDR2 FYNNEI. Trimming removed 6 bases from V and 4 bases from J; junction bases left unmatched: 6. CDR3 length equals 14 residues. The CDR3 DNA follows: TGTGCCAGCAGAGCTAGACAGGGGGTAGAGACCCAGTACTTC. It encodes CASRARQGVETQYF. Filled out from reference TRBV2 and TRBJ2-5, the complete variable domain reads EPEVTQTPSHQVTQMGQEVILRCVPISNHLYFYWYRQILGQKVEFLVSFYNNEISEKSEIFDDQFSVERPDGSNFTLKIRSTKLEDSAMYFCASRARQGVETQYFGPGTRLLVL.

The chain uses TRBV5-1 and TRBJ2-3, with 8 bases matching TRBD2. The V gene end was trimmed by 2 bases and the J gene end by 2 bases; junction bases not matched to a gene: 4. The CDR3 sequence is 15 residues long. Per germline, CDR1 SGHRS and CDR2 YFSETQ. CDR3 loop: CASSLAGVVTDTQYF. For the CDR3, the DNA is TGCGCCAGCAGCTTAGCGGGGGTCGTCACAGATACGCAGTATTTT.

This clone showed up just once. The V call is TRBV2, the J call TRBJ1-1, with D tentatively TRBD1 (6 bases). Trimming removed 7 bases at V and 11 bases at J, with 20 bases between. This CDR3 contains 13 residues. Germline CDR1 is SNHLY and CDR2 is FYNNEI. CDR3 bases: TGTGCCAGCAAAACGTTGGGGGCGACTCTGGCTTTCTTT. Translation: CASKTLGATLAFF. Variable domain in full (rest from reference TRBV2 and TRBJ1-1): EPEVTQTPSHQVTQMGQEVILRCVPISNHLYFYWYRQILGQKVEFLVSFYNNEISEKSEIFDDQFSVERPDGSNFTLKIRSTKLEDSAMYFCASKTLGATLAFFGQGTRLTVV.

The J gene is TRBJ2-2, the V gene TRBV7-9; TRBD2 matches at 10 bases. V gave up 6 bases and J gave up 7 bases; unmatched junction bases: 11. The germline V gene encodes CDR1 SEHNR and CDR2 FQNEAQ (reference sequence). The CDR3 is made up of 16 amino acids. The CDR3: CASRFPSGRGDGELFF. The CDR3 bases are TGTGCCAGCAGATTCCCTAGCGGGAGAGGGGACGGGGAGCTGTTTTTT.

The J gene is TRBJ1-2, the V gene TRBV7-6, with 7 bases identical to TRBD1. The length of the CDR3 is 14 residues. Germline lookup yields CDR1 SGHVS and CDR2 FNYEAQ. V shed 1 base, J shed 8 bases, and the junction held 7 bases outside the gene matches. CDR3 loop: CASSLGGQKEGYTF. The CDR3, as DNA: TGTGCCAGCAGCTTAGGGGGACAGAAAGAAGGCTACACCTTC.

The chain is built from TRBV9 and TRBJ2-1; 8 nucleotides line up with TRBD2. The CDR3 extends over 13 amino acids. Losses at the gene ends were 3 bases for V and 15 bases for J; bases not matched to a gene: 11. Germline V gene lookup returns CDR1 SGDLS and CDR2 YYNGEE. CDR3 sequence (DNA): TGTGCCAGCAGCGACCATAGCGGGGCCAGCGTGTTCTTC. Its protein product is CASSDHSGASVFF.